One and the same sample provided the 32 T cell receptor beta chains below, sequenced in a study of HIV-infected patients and healthy controls (TCRdb year 2014). Whole blood was used without cell fractionation, so all unsorted peripheral T cells were reflected in the repertoire. The library relied on 5' RACE. TCRdb shows the sequencer as Illumina MiSeq. Using SuperScript III with primers targeting the alpha and beta constant regions, about 520 ng of RNA was reverse transcribed. Alpha and beta chain libraries were generated separately via chain-specific third strand synthesis with multiplexing indices. TCRdb applied fastp at Q25 and MiXCR to the public reads, then kept only in-frame beta chains. CDR3 protein sequences are deduplicated, and each keeps its most common genes and DNA. Within this sample are about 7,400 distinct CDR3 sequences, with around 10% of them counted one time only. The ten largest clonotypes hold about a sixth of the sample.

The input for sequencing was blood, taken before antiretroviral therapy. Source of these receptors: an adult with HIV infection.

CDR3 loop: CASSYPDRFPLEQYF. The CDR3 region has the DNA TGTGCCAGCAGTTACCCCGACAGGTTCCCCCTGGAGCAGTACTTC. V usage is TRBV12-3 or TRBV12-4 and J usage is TRBJ2-7, with a possible D match to TRBD1 (6 bases). The CDR3 has 15 amino acids. V lost 4 bases, J lost 7 bases, and 20 bases lay in between.

This chain joins TRBV29-1 and TRBJ1-1; D is uncertain. CDR1 and CDR2 (germline): SQVTM, ANQGSEA. The CDR3 spans 10 residues. Trimming cost V 3 bases and J 4 bases, with 3 bases left between them. The CDR3 coding sequence is TGCAGCGTTGAGAGCACTGAAGCTTTCTTT. Protein: CSVESTEAFF.

The genes are TRBV12-3 or TRBV12-4 and TRBJ1-5; 9 bases align to TRBD1. The CDR3 length is 14 residues. V was pared by 6 bases and J by 5 bases, with 5 bases of the junction left unmatched. In DNA form, the CDR3 reads TGTGCCAGCAGCAGGGACAGGGAGGATCAGCCCCAGCATTTT. Translated: CASSRDREDQPQHF.

This clonotype was observed once. The chain uses TRBV7-9 and TRBJ1-1, with D unclear. The germline V gene has CDR1 SEHNR and CDR2 FQNEAQ (reference sequence). V was clipped by 4 bases and J by 7 bases, with 19 bases between them. CDR3 length: 15 amino acids. Here the CDR3 DNA reads TGTGCCAGCAGCTCTTCGTTAGGACCAACCGGTGAAGCTTTCTTT. Residues: CASSSSLGPTGEAFF.

CDR3 sequence: CSACAQGLGYEQYF. In nucleotides, the CDR3 is TGCAGTGCTTGCGCGCAGGGGTTAGGTTACGAGCAGTACTTC. This chain connects TRBV20-1 to TRBJ2-7; D perhaps matches TRBD1 (6 bases). Germline V gives CDR1 DFQATT, CDR2 SNEGSKA (reference sequence). Trimming shortened V by 5 bases and J by 4 bases, and 18 bases separated the two germline ends. The CDR3 runs to 14 residues.

This clonotype is judged medium-sized. CDR3 region: CASSLDSITDTQYF. The CDR3 DNA reads as TGTGCCAGCAGCTTGGACTCAATCACAGATACGCAGTATTTT. The V gene is TRBV7-6, the J gene TRBJ2-3, with D possibly being TRBD2 (5 bases). This CDR3 has 14 residues. V lost 3 bases and J lost 2, with 9 bases in between. Germline V gene lookup returns CDR1 SGHVS and CDR2 FNYEAQ.

This clonotype appeared many times. The V call is TRBV28, the J call TRBJ1-5, with D possibly being TRBD1 (5 bases). There are 12 residues in the CDR3. V was cut by 5 bases and J by 5 bases, with 7 bases left in between. CDR1 and CDR2 (germline): MDHEN, SYDVKM. CDR3 DNA sequence: TGTGCCAGCAGTCCAGGGCATCAGCCCCAGCATTTT. This codes for CASSPGHQPQHF.

This clonotype has more than one count but fewer than ten. The rearrangement uses TRBV7-9 and TRBJ1-1; D is undetermined. V lost 5 bases and J 4 bases, leaving 11 bases between the germline ends. Germline V gene lookup returns CDR1 SEHNR and CDR2 FQNEAQ (reference sequence). The CDR3 length is 13 residues. CDR3 DNA: TGTGCCAGCAGCAAAGGGATTGTCACTGAAGCTTTCTTT. Amino acids: CASSKGIVTEAFF.

This clonotype qualifies as medium-sized (0.01 to 0.1%). V is TRBV2 and J is TRBJ2-1; 11 bases are a match to TRBD2. Germline CDR1 reads SNHLY; CDR2 reads FYNNEI. The CDR3 runs 16 residues. V lost 1 base and J lost 7; bases outside the gene matches: 6. This CDR3 reads CASSEVGLAEGNEQFF. In DNA form, the CDR3 reads TGTGCCAGCAGTGAAGTGGGACTAGCGGAGGGGAATGAGCAGTTCTTC. Complete variable domain (other parts from reference TRBV2 and TRBJ2-1): EPEVTQTPSHQVTQMGQEVILRCVPISNHLYFYWYRQILGQKVEFLVSFYNNEISEKSEIFDDQFSVERPDGSNFTLKIRSTKLEDSAMYFCASSEVGLAEGNEQFFGPGTRLTVL.

This clonotype was counted ten times or more. The chain recombines TRBV29-1 with TRBJ2-7; D might be TRBD2 (6 bases). The CDR3 is 15 residues long. In germline, CDR1 is SQVTM, CDR2 ANQGSEA. Trimming cost V 0 bases and J 5 bases, with 17 bases left between them. The CDR3 spells CSVEDAEGRRDEQYF. The CDR3, as DNA: TGCAGCGTTGAAGATGCGGAGGGCCGAAGGGACGAGCAGTACTTC.

This clonotype was counted ten times or more. The chain has TRBV27 and TRBJ2-5; weak D call: TRBD1 (7 bases). The CDR3 runs to 14 residues. Between the trimmed V and J ends, which lost 7 bases and 5 bases, there was a span of 17 bases. Germline lookup yields CDR1 MNHEY and CDR2 SMNVEV (reference sequence). The CDR3 DNA sequence: TGTGCCAGCAACTTCAACGCAGGGGGGGAGACCCAGTACTTC. Amino acids: CASNFNAGGETQYF.

This clonotype is large by share. V gene TRBV20-1 combines with J gene TRBJ2-3, with D hard to call. The V end lost 7 bases, the J end lost 0 bases, and 17 bases lay between the germline ends. This CDR3 contains 15 residues. Per the germline V gene, CDR1 is DFQATT and CDR2 is SNEGSKA (reference sequence). The CDR3 is CSVTPEWVSTDTQYF. The CDR3 bases are TGCAGTGTCACCCCGGAGTGGGTGAGCACAGATACGCAGTATTTT.

This clonotype was detected many times. The chain combines TRBV11-2 with TRBJ2-2; 11 nucleotides line up with TRBD1. Trimming at V came to 2 bases and at J to 3 bases, leaving 5 bases not matched to a gene. Germline loops: CDR1 SGHAT, CDR2 FQNNGV. The CDR3 has 17 residues. This chain's CDR3 is CASSLPGQGVDTGELFF. The CDR3 DNA is TGTGCCAGCAGCTTACCGGGACAGGGGGTCGACACCGGGGAGCTGTTTTTT.

This clonotype was seen many times. The V and J genes are TRBV19 and TRBJ1-6; D remains ambiguous. CDR3 length: 17 residues. Trimming removed 7 bases from V and 0 bases from J, with 16 bases in between. The germline CDR1 and CDR2 sequences are LNHDA and SQIVND (reference sequence). The CDR3, as DNA: TGTGCCAGTACCAAGGCAGGTTCGAGCTCCTATAATTCACCCCTCCACTTT. Translation gives CASTKAGSSSYNSPLHF.

This clonotype is medium-sized (0.01 to 0.1%) in the sample. This chain uses TRBV6-5 with TRBJ2-7, with 10 bases aligning to TRBD1. The germline V gene encodes CDR1 MNHEY and CDR2 SVGAGI. The length of the CDR3 is 15 residues. Trimming removed 5 bases from V and 6 bases from J; junction bases left unmatched: 10. The CDR3 sequence is CASSPMGTGESEQYF. For the CDR3, the DNA is TGTGCCAGCAGTCCCATGGGGACAGGGGAGAGCGAGCAGTACTTC.

This clonotype counts as medium-sized. The chain joins TRBV5-1 to TRBJ2-3; either TRBD1 or TRBD2 may fit D (5 bases each). CDR1 is SGHRS, CDR2 YFSETQ, per germline. The CDR3 contains 14 residues. V was pared by 7 bases and J by 0 bases, with 12 bases between. The DNA for the CDR3 is TGCGCCAGCCGAAGAGGGGTCAGCACAGATACGCAGTATTTT. Protein: CASRRGVSTDTQYF.

This clonotype counts as medium-sized. V and J are TRBV2 and TRBJ2-1; 8 nucleotides align to TRBD1. V dropped 7 bases and J dropped 7; count of bases not matched to a gene: 9. This CDR3 is 14 amino acids long. CDR1 SNHLY and CDR2 FYNNEI come from the germline V gene. In DNA, the CDR3 is TGTGCCAGCACCGGGACAGGAGGTTCGAATGAGCAGTTCTTC. Its translation is CASTGTGGSNEQFF.

This clonotype was observed many times. The gene calls are TRBV6-2 or TRBV6-3 and TRBJ2-1; 11 bases are shared with TRBD2. Germline values: CDR1 MNHEY, CDR2 SVGEGT. The V gene end was trimmed by 4 bases and the J gene end by 6 bases; junction bases not matched to a gene: 5. The CDR3 consists of 15 residues. The CDR3 loop is CASSLLAGASNEQFF. CDR3 DNA: TGTGCCAGCAGTTTACTAGCGGGAGCAAGCAATGAGCAGTTCTTC.

A note on this clonotype: This may be a read error: a much more frequent sequence differs by one nucleotide. This sequence joins TRBV28 and TRBJ2-1, with D perhaps being TRBD1 or TRBD2 (5 bases each). This CDR3 comprises 18 residues. The germline V gene encodes CDR1 MDHEN and CDR2 SYDVKM. V shed 8 bases and J shed 4 bases, with 27 bases lying between them. The CDR3 sequence is CASCLHPQGGRQYNEQFF. In nucleotides, the CDR3 is TGTGCCAGCTGTCTCCACCCGCAGGGCGGGCGACAATACAATGAGCAGTTCTTC. Full variable domain (missing parts from reference TRBV28 and TRBJ2-1): DVKVTQSSRYLVKRTGEKVFLECVQDMDHENMFWYRQDPGLGLRLIYFSYDVKMKEKGDIPEGYSVSREKKERFSLILESASTNQTSMYLCASCLHPQGGRQYNEQFFGPGTRLTVL.

By proportion, this clonotype is medium-sized (0.01 to 0.1%). This chain joins TRBV5-1 and TRBJ1-2; TRBD1 matches 8 bases. Unmatched junction bases numbered 9, after V lost 4 bases and J lost 4 bases. Germline CDR1 and CDR2: SGHRS and YFSETQ. The CDR3 sequence is 15 residues long. The CDR3 DNA reads TGCGCCAGCAGCCCCGTGGACAGGGTTATCTATGGCTACACCTTC. This sequence encodes CASSPVDRVIYGYTF.

In this sample, this clonotype is medium-sized. The chain combines TRBV5-4 with TRBJ1-1; D unresolved. The CDR3 contains 12 residues. CDR1 and CDR2 (germline): SGHNT, YYREEE (reference sequence). The germline V and J ends were trimmed by 0 bases and 7 bases, with 7 bases remaining between them. The CDR3 protein is CASSLETDEAFF. The DNA for the CDR3 is TGTGCCAGCAGCTTGGAAACAGATGAAGCTTTCTTT.

The chain couples TRBV28 to TRBJ1-3; the D is unclear. Looked up from germline, CDR1 is MDHEN and CDR2 is SYDVKM. This CDR3 comprises 16 residues. Trimming took 1 base from V and 0 from J, leaving 10 bases between them. The CDR3 region has the DNA TGTGCCAGCAGTTTATTTGGTGATTTCTCTGGAAACACCATATATTTT. The encoded protein is CASSLFGDFSGNTIYF.

At least ten counts were recorded for this clonotype. The rearrangement uses TRBV29-1 and TRBJ2-2; 14 nucleotides match TRBD2. The CDR3 length is 16 residues. Looked up from germline, CDR1 is SQVTM and CDR2 is ANQGSEA. Trimming at V came to 3 bases and at J to 6 bases, leaving 6 bases not matched to a gene. The CDR3, as DNA: TGCAGCGTTGAGATGGGACTAGCGGGAGCACCCGGGGAGCTGTTTTTT. Translating it yields CSVEMGLAGAPGELFF.

This clonotype is medium-sized. The V gene is TRBV7-8, the J gene TRBJ2-1, with D maybe TRBD2 (5 bases). Germline V gives CDR1 SGHVS, CDR2 FQNEAQ. V was clipped by 4 bases and J by 7 bases, with 14 bases between them. The CDR3 length is 14 residues. The CDR3 is CASSSEPGGNEQFF. In DNA form, the CDR3 reads TGTGCCAGCAGCTCAGAGCCAGGCGGGAATGAGCAGTTCTTC.

This clonotype was seen ten or more times. The chain joins TRBV15 to TRBJ1-2; maybe TRBD1 (6 bases). Trimming pared 5 bases from V and 0 bases from J, leaving 10 bases between. CDR3 length: 14 amino acids. CDR1 is LNHNV, CDR2 YYDKDF, per germline (reference sequence). The CDR3 loop reads CATSLAGANYGYTF. In nucleotides, the CDR3 is TGTGCCACCAGCTTGGCAGGGGCTAACTATGGCTACACCTTC.

The chain combines TRBV9 with TRBJ2-7, with 12 nucleotides matching TRBD2. V gave up 3 bases and J gave up 1 base; unmatched junction bases: 5. CDR3 length equals 16 residues. Germline-derived CDR1 and CDR2 are SGDLS and YYNGEE. The CDR3 DNA reads as TGTGCCAGCAGCGCGGGACTAGCGGGTTTTTCCTACGAGCAGTACTTC. This translates into CASSAGLAGFSYEQYF.

This clonotype showed up many times. This chain connects TRBV28 to TRBJ1-3; D is possibly TRBD1 (5 bases). V lost 6 bases and J 1 base, leaving 13 bases between the germline ends. Germline CDR1 MDHEN, CDR2 SYDVKM. This CDR3 is built from 15 residues. CDR3: CASRKRGGSGNTIYF. The CDR3 DNA follows: TGTGCCAGCAGGAAACGCGGGGGTTCTGGAAACACCATATATTTT.

This clonotype was picked up many times. The genes are TRBV7-9 and TRBJ2-3; D could derive from TRBD1 or TRBD2 (5 bases each). The V gene lost 8 bases and the J gene lost 5 bases, with 23 bases spanning the gap. CDR1 and CDR2 from the germline V gene are SEHNR and FQNEAQ (reference sequence). The CDR3 has 16 amino acids. The CDR3 spells CASGLFGTGAGDTQYF. CDR3 coding DNA: TGTGCCAGCGGCCTGTTCGGGACCGGCGCCGGAGATACGCAGTATTTT.

This clonotype showed up many times. The chain links TRBV5-1 to TRBJ2-1; 8 nucleotides match TRBD2. The germline V gene encodes CDR1 SGHRS and CDR2 YFSETQ. Trimming removed 5 bases from V and 5 bases from J; junction bases left unmatched: 9. The CDR3 spans 15 residues. In DNA, the CDR3 is TGCGCCAGCAGTTCCGGGACTAGTAGCAACAATGAGCAGTTCTTC. Amino acids: CASSSGTSSNNEQFF.

In its sample, this clonotype was seen many times. The chain joins TRBV27 to TRBJ2-1, with TRBD1 matching 7 bases. CDR1 and CDR2 (germline): MNHEY, SMNVEV (reference sequence). Losses at the gene ends were 5 bases for V and 8 bases for J; bases not matched to a gene: 6. The CDR3 has 13 residues. The DNA for the CDR3 is TGTGCCAGCAGTATCGGGACAGCGTATGAGCAGTTCTTC. Amino acids: CASSIGTAYEQFF.

This clonotype is medium-sized in the sample. The chain is built from TRBV30 and TRBJ1-2; D is unresolved. The CDR3 covers 16 residues. Trimming shortened V by 0 bases and J by 8 bases, and 22 bases separated the two germline ends. In germline, CDR1 is GTSNPN, CDR2 SVGIG (reference sequence). CDR3 sequence: CAWSVEDGTRPGGYTF. The DNA of the CDR3 is TGTGCCTGGAGTGTAGAGGACGGCACCCGACCTGGGGGCTACACCTTC.

This clonotype was seen many times. V is TRBV7-3 and J is TRBJ2-1; 12 bases agree with TRBD2. Per the germline V gene, CDR1 is SGHTA and CDR2 is FQGTGA. V trimming: 5 bases; J trimming: 8 bases; junction bases outside the gene matches: 4. The CDR3 contains 14 residues. CDR3 in DNA: TGTGCCAGCAGCCTAGCGGGAGGGCCCGATGAGCAGTTCTTC. As protein: CASSLAGGPDEQFF.